This entry lists 5 T cell receptor beta chains sequenced from one sample in a study of technical replicates of blood from a few donors. Profiling relied on immunoSEQ multiplex PCR, and the TCRdb table lists in-frame clones only, not all of them. This sample yields roughly 79,000 clones, of which more than 80% are seen a single time; nearly 4% belongs to the top ten. Input material: PBMCs. Receptors originate from a human donor in good health. Some clones in this sample may be carry-over from other donors' samples.

In this sample, this clone turned up a few times. The chain has TRBV5-1 and TRBJ1-5; 7 nucleotides match TRBD1. Germline CDR1 is SGHRS and CDR2 is YFSETQ. The CDR3 spans 13 residues. Germline trimming cut 4 bases from V and 4 bases from J; bases unmatched to any gene: 2. CDR3 nucleotide sequence: TGCGCCAGCAGCCTGACAGGGAATCAGCCCCAGCATTTT. Its translation: CASSLTGNQPQHF. Using reference TRBV5-1 and TRBJ1-5 for the parts outside the CDR3, the full variable domain is KAGVTQTPRYLIKTRGQQVTLSCSPISGHRSVSWYQQTPGQGLQFLFEYFSETQRNKGNFPGRFSGRQFSNSRSEMNVSTLELGDSALYLCASSLTGNQPQHFGDGTRLSIL.

This clone has only a few counts. J is TRBJ1-1 and V is TRBV4-1; 7 bases map to TRBD1. Germline loops: CDR1 MGHRA, CDR2 YSYEKL. Unmatched junction bases numbered 7, after V lost 1 base and J lost 5 bases. The CDR3 has 15 amino acids. CDR3 nucleotides: TGCGCCAGCAGCCAAGGCCCAGGGGGATGGACTGAAGCTTTCTTT. This encodes CASSQGPGGWTEAFF.

This clone was seen only once. V is TRBV11-1 and J is TRBJ2-6; D call uncertain. Germline V gene data show CDR1 as SGHAT and CDR2 as FQDESV (reference sequence). Trimming left V 4 bases short and J 4 bases short, with 5 bases between. CDR3 length equals 13 residues. The CDR3 protein is CASSSGGANVLTF. For the CDR3, the DNA is TGTGCCAGCAGCTCCGGGGGGGCCAACGTCCTGACTTTC.

Regarding this clone: The germline gene is not matched at one end of the junction; a read error may be the cause. The rearrangement uses TRBV6-5 and TRBJ2-1; 8 positions agree with TRBD2. The V gene's germline CDR1 is MNHEY and CDR2 SVGAGI. The CDR3 spans 15 residues. CDR3 region: CASSDSGGGLNEQFF. As DNA, the CDR3 is TGTGCCAGCAGTGACTCCGGGGGGGGCCTCAATGAGCAGTTCTTC.

V is TRBV7-3 and J is TRBJ2-2; D gene uncertain. Trimming took off 4 bases at V and 7 bases at J, with 7 bases between the two ends. The CDR3 has 12 amino acids. Germline loops: CDR1 SGHTA, CDR2 FQGTGA. The CDR3, as DNA: TGTGCCAGCAGCTCCACCTACGGGGAGCTGTTTTTT. Translation gives CASSSTYGELFF.